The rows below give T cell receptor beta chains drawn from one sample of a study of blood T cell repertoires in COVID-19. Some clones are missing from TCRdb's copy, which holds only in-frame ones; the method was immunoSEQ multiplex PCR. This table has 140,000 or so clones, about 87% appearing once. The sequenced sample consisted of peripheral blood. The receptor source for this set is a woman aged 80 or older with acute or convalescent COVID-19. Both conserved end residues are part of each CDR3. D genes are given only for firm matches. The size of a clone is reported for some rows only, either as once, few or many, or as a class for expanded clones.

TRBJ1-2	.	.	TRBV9	TGTGCCAGCAGCGTCGGGCAGGGGAACTATGGCTACACCTTC	CASSVGQGNYGYTF
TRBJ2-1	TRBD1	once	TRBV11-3	TGTGCCAGCAGCTTAGATGGACAGGGCAATGAGCAGTTCTTC	CASSLDGQGNEQFF
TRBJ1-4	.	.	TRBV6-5	TGTGCCAGCAGTCGGACCGGGACTTATAATGAAAAACTGTTTTTT	CASSRTGTYNEKLFF
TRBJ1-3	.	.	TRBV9	TGTGCCAGCAGCGTAGGGGCAGGGGCCTCTGGAAACACCATATATTTT	CASSVGAGASGNTIYF
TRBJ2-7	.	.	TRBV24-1	TGTGCCACCAGTGTCCCGGGACACCATCCCGTACCTTACGAGCAGTACTTC	CATSVPGHHPVPYEQYF
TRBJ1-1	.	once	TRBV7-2	TGTGCCAGCAGCTTTGCTGGGAGCACTGAAGCTTTCTTT	CASSFAGSTEAFF
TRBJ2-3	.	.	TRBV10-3	TGTGCCATCAGTGATCCCAGGGCGGAAGATACGCAGTATTTT	CAISDPRAEDTQYF
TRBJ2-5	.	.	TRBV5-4	TGTGCCAGCAGCTTAGCGGCGGGCCAAGAGACCCAGTACTTC	CASSLAAGQETQYF
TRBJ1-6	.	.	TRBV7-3	TGTGCCAGCAGCTTAGCGGGGTGGGGACCCCTCCACTTT	CASSLAGWGPLHF
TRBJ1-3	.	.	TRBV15	TGTGCCACCAGCCTCCGAGGGGACAAAATACCTCTCGGGGGAAACACCATATATTTT	CATSLRGDKIPLGGNTIYF
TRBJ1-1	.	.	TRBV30	TGTGCCTGCCAAGACCTAGGGAACACTGAAGCTTTCTTT	CACQDLGNTEAFF
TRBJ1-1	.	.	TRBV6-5	TGTGCCAGCAGTCGGGTTTCGGGGGACACTGAAGCTTTCTTT	CASSRVSGDTEAFF
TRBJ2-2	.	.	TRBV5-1	TGCGCCAGCAGAAGTGTCCAGGGTGGCACCGGGGAGCTGTTTTTT	CASRSVQGGTGELFF
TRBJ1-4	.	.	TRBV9	TGTGCCAGCAGCGTACGGGGGACAACTAATGAAAAACTGTTTTTT	CASSVRGTTNEKLFF
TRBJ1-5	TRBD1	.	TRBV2	TGTGCCAGCACCCAGGGACAGTCATACAATCAGCCCCAGCATTTT	CASTQGQSYNQPQHF
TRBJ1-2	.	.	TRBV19	TGTGCCAGTAGTATAGTGGCAGGGAACTATGGCTACACCTTC	CASSIVAGNYGYTF
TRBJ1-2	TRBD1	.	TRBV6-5	TGTGCCAGCAGTTCAACTCTGACAGGGAACTATGGCTACACCTTC	CASSSTLTGNYGYTF
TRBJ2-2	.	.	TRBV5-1	TGCGCCAGCAGCTTGGCCGGCCCGGGACAGAACACCGGGGAGCTGTTTTTT	CASSLAGPGQNTGELFF
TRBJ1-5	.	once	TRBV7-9	TGTGCCAGCAGCCAAAGCAATCAGCCCCAGCATTTT	CASSQSNQPQHF
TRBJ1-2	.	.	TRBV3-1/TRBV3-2	TGTGCCAGCAGCCAAGATCGGGGGTCGGGTGGCTACACCTTC	CASSQDRGSGGYTF
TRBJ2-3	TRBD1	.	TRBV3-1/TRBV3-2	TGTGCCAGCAGCCCCGGGACAGGGGGTACAGATACGCAGTATTTT	CASSPGTGGTDTQYF
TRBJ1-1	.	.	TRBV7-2	TGTGCCAGCAGTATAGCGGGGGTGAACACTGAAGCTTTCTTT	CASSIAGVNTEAFF
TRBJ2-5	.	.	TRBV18	TGTGCCAGCTCAACAGGGTATGAGGAGACCCAGTACTTC	CASSTGYEETQYF
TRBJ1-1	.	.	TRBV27	TGTGCCAGCAGTTTGAGGGGAGGGGGTGGTGAAGCTTTCTTT	CASSLRGGGGEAFF
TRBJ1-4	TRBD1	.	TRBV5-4	TGTGCCAGCAGCCTTGTGGGACAGGGGACGGCTAATGAAAAACTGTTTTTT	CASSLVGQGTANEKLFF
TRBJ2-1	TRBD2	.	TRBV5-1	TGCGCCAGCAGCTTCCGGACTAGCGGGGCGACCTACAATGAGCAGTTCTTC	CASSFRTSGATYNEQFF
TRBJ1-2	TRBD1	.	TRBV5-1	TGCGCCAGCAGCCCGGATGGGACAGGGTTTTATGGCTACACCTTC	CASSPDGTGFYGYTF
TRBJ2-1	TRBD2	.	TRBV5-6	TGTGCCAGCAGGCTCCCTCTCCTAGCGGGATATTCCAATGAGCAGTTCTTC	CASRLPLLAGYSNEQFF
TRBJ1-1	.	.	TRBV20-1	TGCAGTGCTCTCGCTACAGGATTCGCTTTCTTT	CSALATGFAFF
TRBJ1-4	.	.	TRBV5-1	TGCGCCAGCAGCTTGGACAGTATGGTGACTAATGAAAAACTGTTTTTT	CASSLDSMVTNEKLFF
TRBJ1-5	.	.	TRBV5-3	TGTGCCAGAAGCGTTACACAGTTTGATCAGCCCCAGCATTTT	CARSVTQFDQPQHF
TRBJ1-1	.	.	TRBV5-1	TGCGCCAGCAGCTTGGCCAGGCACGCCAAAGCTTTCTTT	CASSLARHAKAFF
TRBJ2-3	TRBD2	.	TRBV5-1	TGCGCCAGCAGCTTGGGGGCCTCCAGCGGGGGCACAGATACGCAGTATTTT	CASSLGASSGGTDTQYF
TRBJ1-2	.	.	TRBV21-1	TGTGCCAGCAGCATACTACAGGGAGGGAACTATGGCTACACCTTC	CASSILQGGNYGYTF
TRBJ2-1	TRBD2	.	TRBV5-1	TGCGCCAGCAGCTTAGCGGGACCCAGCTCCTACAATGAGCAGTTCTTC	CASSLAGPSSYNEQFF
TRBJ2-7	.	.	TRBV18	TGTGCCAGCTCACCAGGGCCACCGAGCTCCTACGAGCAGTACTTC	CASSPGPPSSYEQYF
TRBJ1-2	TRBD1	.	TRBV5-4	TGTGCCAGCAGCAGATCTGACAGGGGGCGCGTCTATGGCTACACCTTC	CASSRSDRGRVYGYTF
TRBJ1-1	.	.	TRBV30	TGTGCCTGGGAACAGCAATACACTGAAGCTTTCTTT	CAWEQQYTEAFF
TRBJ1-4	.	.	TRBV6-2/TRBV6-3	TGTGCCAGCAACCCCGGGGGGGCGACTAATGAAAAACTGTTTTTT	CASNPGGATNEKLFF
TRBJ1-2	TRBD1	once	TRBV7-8	TGTGCCAGCAGCTTAGCAGGGACAGGGTTGATATCGGTCGATGGCTACACCTTC	CASSLAGTGLISVDGYTF
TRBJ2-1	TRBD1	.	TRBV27	TGTGCCAGCAGTTTATTCGGGACAGGGTACAATGAGCAGTTCTTC	CASSLFGTGYNEQFF
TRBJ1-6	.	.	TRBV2	TGTGCCAGCAGTGAAGCGCGCATAAATTCACCCCTCCACTTT	CASSEARINSPLHF
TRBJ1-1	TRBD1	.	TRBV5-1	TGCGCCAGCAGTACAGGGGGCGTCGGGGAAGCTTTCTTT	CASSTGGVGEAFF
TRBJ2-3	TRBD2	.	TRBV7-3	TGTGCCAGCAGCCCCAGGACTAGCGGGGGGGCCCTTCCGGTCTCGCAGTATTTT	CASSPRTSGGALPVSQYF
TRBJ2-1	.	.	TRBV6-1	TGTGCCAGCAGTGAAACGAGACTAGGTACCGGCGATGAGCAGTTCTTC	CASSETRLGTGDEQFF
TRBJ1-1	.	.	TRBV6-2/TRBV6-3	TGTGCCAGCAGCAACTTCGGGACTACCTCGGAGGCTTTCTTT	CASSNFGTTSEAFF
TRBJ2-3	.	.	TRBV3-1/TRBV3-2	TGTGCCAGCAGCCATAAGGCTCGAGCGGGGTATTTT	CASSHKARAGYF
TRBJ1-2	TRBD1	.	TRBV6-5	TGTGCCAGCAGTACCCGACAGGGCTATGGCTACACCTTC	CASSTRQGYGYTF
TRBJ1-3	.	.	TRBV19	TGTGCCAGTAGACCGAGACAGGACTCTGGAAACACCATATATTTT	CASRPRQDSGNTIYF
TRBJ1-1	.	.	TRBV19	TGTGCCAGTAGTATTGCTATTGCCACTGAAGCTTTCTTT	CASSIAIATEAFF
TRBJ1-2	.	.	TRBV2	TGTGCCAGCAGTGACAGTAACTATGGCTACACCTTC	CASSDSNYGYTF
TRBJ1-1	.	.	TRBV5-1	TGCGCCAGCAGCAACCCCCAGGGGTTGGAGAACACTGAAGCTTTCTTT	CASSNPQGLENTEAFF
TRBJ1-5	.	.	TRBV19	TGTGCCAGTAGAGCCGCGTCTTCGAGAAATCAGCCCCAGCATTTT	CASRAASSRNQPQHF
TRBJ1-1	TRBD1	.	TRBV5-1	TGCGCCAGCAGCTTTACAGGGGACACTGAAGCTTTCTTT	CASSFTGDTEAFF
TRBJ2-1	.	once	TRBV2	TGTGCCAGCAGGAACTCCATCTACAATGAGCAGTTCTTC	CASRNSIYNEQFF
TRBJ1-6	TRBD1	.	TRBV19	TGTGCCAGTACCTCTGGGACAGGGGGCTCTTCACCCCTCCACTTT	CASTSGTGGSSPLHF
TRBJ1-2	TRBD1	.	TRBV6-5	TGTGCCAGCACCCGGACAGGGGGCGATTTTTATGGCTACACCTTC	CASTRTGGDFYGYTF
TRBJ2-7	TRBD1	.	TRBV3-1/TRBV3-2	TGTGCCAGCAGCCGGACAGGGGTAAGCGACGAGCAGTACTTC	CASSRTGVSDEQYF
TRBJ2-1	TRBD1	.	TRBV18	TGTGCCAGCTCACCGCAGTCCGCCGGGACAGGGGCGAATGAGCAGTTCTTC	CASSPQSAGTGANEQFF
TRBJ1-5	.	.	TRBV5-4	TGTGCCAGCAGCTTCGGAGGGGAGGGTCAGCCCCAGCATTTT	CASSFGGEGQPQHF